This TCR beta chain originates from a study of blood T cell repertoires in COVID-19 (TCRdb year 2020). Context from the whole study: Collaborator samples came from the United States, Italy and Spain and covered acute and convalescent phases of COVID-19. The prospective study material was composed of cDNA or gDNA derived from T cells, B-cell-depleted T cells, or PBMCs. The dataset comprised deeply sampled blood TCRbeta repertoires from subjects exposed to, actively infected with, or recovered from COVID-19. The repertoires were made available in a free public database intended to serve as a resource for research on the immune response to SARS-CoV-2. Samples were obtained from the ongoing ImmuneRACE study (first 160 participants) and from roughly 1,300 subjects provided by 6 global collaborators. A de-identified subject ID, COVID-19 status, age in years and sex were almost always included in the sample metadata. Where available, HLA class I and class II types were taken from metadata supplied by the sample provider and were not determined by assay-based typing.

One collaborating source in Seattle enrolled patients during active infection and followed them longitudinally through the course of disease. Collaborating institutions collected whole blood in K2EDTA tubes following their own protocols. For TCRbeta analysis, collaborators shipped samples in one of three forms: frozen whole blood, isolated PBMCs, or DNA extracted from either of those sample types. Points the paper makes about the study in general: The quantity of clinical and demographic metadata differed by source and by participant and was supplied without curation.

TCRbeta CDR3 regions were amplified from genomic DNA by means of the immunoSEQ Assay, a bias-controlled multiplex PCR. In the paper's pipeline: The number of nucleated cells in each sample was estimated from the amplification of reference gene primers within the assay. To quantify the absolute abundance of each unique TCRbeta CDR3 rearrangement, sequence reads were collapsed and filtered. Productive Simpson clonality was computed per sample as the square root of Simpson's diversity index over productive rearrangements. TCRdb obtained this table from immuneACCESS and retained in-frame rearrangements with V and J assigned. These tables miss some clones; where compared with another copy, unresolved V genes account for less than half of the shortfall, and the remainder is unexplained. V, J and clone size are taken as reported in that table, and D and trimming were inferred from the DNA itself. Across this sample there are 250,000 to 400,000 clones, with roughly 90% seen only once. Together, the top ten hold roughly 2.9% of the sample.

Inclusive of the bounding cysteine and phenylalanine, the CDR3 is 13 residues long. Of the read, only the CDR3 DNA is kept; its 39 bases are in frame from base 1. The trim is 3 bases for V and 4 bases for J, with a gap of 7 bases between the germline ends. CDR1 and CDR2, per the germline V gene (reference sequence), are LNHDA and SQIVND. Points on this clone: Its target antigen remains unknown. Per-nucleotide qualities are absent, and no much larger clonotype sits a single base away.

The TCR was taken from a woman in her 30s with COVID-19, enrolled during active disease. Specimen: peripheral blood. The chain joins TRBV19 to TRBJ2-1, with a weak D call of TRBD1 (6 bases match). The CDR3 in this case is CASSMDRYNEQFF. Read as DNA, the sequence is TGTGCCAGTAGTATGGACAGATACAATGAGCAGTTCTTC.